This T cell receptor beta chain was recorded in a study of control samples from healthy donors and cancer patients. Some clones are missing from TCRdb's copy, which holds only in-frame ones; the method was immunoSEQ multiplex PCR. The sample carries fewer than 200,000 clones, over 85% recorded once. The V and J ends lost 0 bases and 0 bases respectively, with 6 bases between them. The CDR3 totals 15 residues. In germline, CDR1 is LNHNV, CDR2 YYDKDF (reference sequence). Sequencing was carried out using blood. The chain is built from TRBV15 and TRBJ2-4; D call uncertain. This clonotype was sampled from a man aged 25 to 40 in good health. The CDR3 reads CATSRDQLAKNIQYF. CDR3 DNA sequence: TGTGCCACCAGCAGAGATCAACTAGCCAAAAACATTCAGTACTTC.